The entry below gives a single TCR beta chain sequence along with its context. As originally analysed: Quantification of nucleated cells was approximated via reference gene primer amplification. Measured with immunoSEQ multiplex PCR; TCRdb has only the in-frame clones, and not every one. The DNA was the basis for D and trimming; V, J and clone size are from that table. The sample gives 160,000 or so clones, about 85% of which show up once; 2% to 3% is in the top ten. The data originate from a study of blood T cell repertoires in COVID-19. The CDR3 extends over 12 amino acids. V was clipped by 6 bases and J by 5 bases, with 10 bases between them.

The specimen was peripheral blood. The TCR comes from a woman in her 70s with acute or convalescent COVID-19. The chain employs TRBV12-3 or TRBV12-4 and TRBJ1-1; D call uncertain. The CDR3 nucleotides read TGTGCCAGCAGCCTTCCGAGGACTGAAGCTTTCTTT. It specifies CASSLPRTEAFF.